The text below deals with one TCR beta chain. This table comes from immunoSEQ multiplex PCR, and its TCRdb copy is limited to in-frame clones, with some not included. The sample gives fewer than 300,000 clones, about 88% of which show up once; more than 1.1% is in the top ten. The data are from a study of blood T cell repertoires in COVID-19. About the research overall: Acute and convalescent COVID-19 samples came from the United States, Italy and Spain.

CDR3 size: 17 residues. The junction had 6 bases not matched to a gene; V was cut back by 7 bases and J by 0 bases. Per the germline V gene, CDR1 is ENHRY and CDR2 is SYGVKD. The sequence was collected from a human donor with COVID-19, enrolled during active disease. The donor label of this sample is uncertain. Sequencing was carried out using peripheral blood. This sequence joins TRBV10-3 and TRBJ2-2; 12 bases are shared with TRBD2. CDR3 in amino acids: CAITPTSGSANTGELFF. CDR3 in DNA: TGTGCCATCACCCCGACTAGCGGGAGCGCGAACACCGGGGAGCTGTTTTTT.